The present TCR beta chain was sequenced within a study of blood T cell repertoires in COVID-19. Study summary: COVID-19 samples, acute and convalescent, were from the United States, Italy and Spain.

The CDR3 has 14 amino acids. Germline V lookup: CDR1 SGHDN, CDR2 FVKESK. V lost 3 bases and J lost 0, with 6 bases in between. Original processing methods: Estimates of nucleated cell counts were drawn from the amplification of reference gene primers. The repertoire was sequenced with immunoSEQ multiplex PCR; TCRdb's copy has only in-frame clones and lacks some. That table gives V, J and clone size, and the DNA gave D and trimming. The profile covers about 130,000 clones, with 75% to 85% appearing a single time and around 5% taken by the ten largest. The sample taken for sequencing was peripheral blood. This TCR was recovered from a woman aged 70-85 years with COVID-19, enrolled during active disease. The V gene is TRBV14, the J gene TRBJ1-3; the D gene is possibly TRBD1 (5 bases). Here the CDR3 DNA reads TGTGCCAGCAGCCAGACAGTCTCTGGAAACACCATATATTTT. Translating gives CASSQTVSGNTIYF. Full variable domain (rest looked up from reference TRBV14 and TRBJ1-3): EAGVTQFPSHSVIEKGQTVTLRCDPISGHDNLYWYRRVMGKEIKFLLHFVKESKQDESGMPNNRFLAERTGGTYSTLKVQPAELEDSGVYFCASSQTVSGNTIYFGEGSWLTVV.